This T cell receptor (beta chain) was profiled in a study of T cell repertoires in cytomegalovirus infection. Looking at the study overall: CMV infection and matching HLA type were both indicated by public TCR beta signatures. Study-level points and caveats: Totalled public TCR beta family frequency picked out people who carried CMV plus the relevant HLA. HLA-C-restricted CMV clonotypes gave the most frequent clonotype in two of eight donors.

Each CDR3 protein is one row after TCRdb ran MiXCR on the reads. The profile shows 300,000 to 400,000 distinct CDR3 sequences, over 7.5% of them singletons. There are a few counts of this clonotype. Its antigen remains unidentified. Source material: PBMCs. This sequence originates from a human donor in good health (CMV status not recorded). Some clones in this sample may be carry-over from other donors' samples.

The CDR3 region is CSAWGGRTTQSSYEQYF. The CDR3 DNA reads as TGCAGTGCGTGGGGAGGGAGGACTACCCAGAGCTCCTACGAGCAGTACTTC. V and J are TRBV20-1 and TRBJ2-7; TRBD2 aligns across 7 bases. There are 17 residues in the CDR3. Germline V gene data show CDR1 as DFQATT and CDR2 as SNEGSKA (reference sequence). With V trimmed by 6 bases and J by 0 bases, 17 bases remained unmatched.